Presented here are 14 T cell receptor beta chains from one specimen sequenced in a study of human T cells and chemical hapten exposure. TCRdb redid the calling of the RACE reads with MiXCR, one entry per CDR3 protein. The sample consists of 150,000 to 200,000 distinct CDR3 sequences, more than 14% of them appearing once. Time point: patch test 1, 2 weeks after DPC sensitization. Regarding treatment: therapeutic diphenylcyclopropenone sensitization with weekly scalp DPC. The input for sequencing was whole blood, taken in connection with sensitization to the hapten diphenylcyclopropenone (DPC). Source of these receptors: a woman aged 25-40 years with alopecia areata. Some clones in this sample may be carry-over from other donors' samples.

This clonotype came up a few times. The rearrangement joins TRBV6-1 to TRBJ2-5; D unresolved. Between the trimmed V and J ends, which lost 6 bases and 9 bases, there was a span of 14 bases. This CDR3 spans 12 amino acids. From germline, CDR1 is MNHNS and CDR2 SASEGT. CDR3 nucleotide sequence: TGTGCCAGCAGACTAACCAACGGTGCCCAGTACTTC. It encodes CASRLTNGAQYF.

This clonotype has only a few counts. The chain carries TRBV5-6 and TRBJ1-1; D call uncertain. The CDR3 has 11 amino acids. Germline CDR1 is SGHDT and CDR2 is YYEEEE. V shed 1 base and J shed 8 bases, with 6 bases lying between them. Here the CDR3 reads CASSLSQEAFF. The CDR3 nucleotides are TGTGCCAGCAGCTTGAGTCAGGAAGCTTTCTTT. The full variable domain, with the rest looked up from reference TRBV5-6 and TRBJ1-1, is DAGVTQSPTHLIKTRGQQVTLRCSPKSGHDTVSWYQQALGQGPQFIFQYYEEEERQRGNFPDRFSGHQFPNYSSELNVNALLLGDSALYLCASSLSQEAFFGQGTRLTVV.

This clonotype was found many times. The rearrangement uses TRBV3-1 and TRBJ2-7; 9 bases are shared with TRBD1. The CDR3 consists of 14 residues. CDR1 LGHDT and CDR2 YNNKEL come from the germline V gene (reference sequence). V was pared by 6 bases and J by 2 bases, with 5 bases of the junction left unmatched. The CDR3 protein is CASSPRQGAYEQYF. The DNA for the CDR3 is TGTGCCAGCAGTCCACGACAGGGGGCCTACGAGCAGTACTTC.

The table lists this clonotype with a few counts. The rearrangement joins TRBV28 to TRBJ2-2, with D possibly being TRBD2 (6 bases). Germline CDR1 reads MDHEN; CDR2 reads SYDVKM. The CDR3 runs to 13 residues. Between the trimmed V and J ends, which lost 5 bases and 5 bases, there was a span of 9 bases. The chain's CDR3 is CASSRGLTGELFF. CDR3 nucleotide sequence: TGTGCCAGCAGTCGGGGGTTGACCGGGGAGCTGTTTTTT.

This clonotype appeared a few times. CDR3 nucleotides: TGTGCCAGCAGTCCATTCAACTTGGACGAGCAGTACTTC. Translation: CASSPFNLDEQYF. The chain joins TRBV9 to TRBJ2-7; D is ambiguous. CDR1 is SGDLS, CDR2 YYNGEE, per germline. This CDR3 comprises 13 residues. V lost 5 bases and J 5 bases, leaving 14 bases between the germline ends. The variable domain in full, completed from reference TRBV9 and TRBJ2-7, reads DSGVTQTPKHLITATGQRVTLRCSPRSGDLSVYWYQQSLDQGLQFLIQYYNGEERAKGNILERFSAQQFPDLHSELNLSSLELGDSALYFCASSPFNLDEQYFGPGTRLTVT.

V is TRBV12-3 or TRBV12-4 and J is TRBJ1-2; maybe TRBD1 (5 bases). The CDR3 is made up of 15 amino acids. Trimming pared 0 bases from V and 12 bases from J, leaving 20 bases between. Here the CDR3 reads CASSLAARGQGGDTF. The CDR3 DNA reads TGTGCCAGCAGTTTAGCGGCACGAGGGCAGGGAGGGGACACCTTC.

This clonotype has only a few counts. V is TRBV20-1 and J is TRBJ1-6; D may be TRBD1 (5 bases). Germline CDR1 DFQATT, CDR2 SNEGSKA (reference sequence). The CDR3 totals 13 residues. V was shortened by 6 bases and J by 8 bases, with 14 bases between the two germline ends. The CDR3 DNA is TGCAGTGCGGACCGGGGGGAGCATTCACCCCTCCACTTT. This codes for CSADRGEHSPLHF.

The CDR3 DNA reads TGTGCCAGCAGCTTTGCTCAGGGTACGGGCACTGAAGCTTTCTTT. Translating it yields CASSFAQGTGTEAFF. The chain joins TRBV7-2 to TRBJ1-1, with D perhaps TRBD1 (5 bases). Germline CDR1 reads SGHTA; CDR2 reads FQGNSA. The CDR3 has 15 amino acids. V dropped 3 bases and J dropped 4 bases, with 15 bases sitting between them.

This clonotype was seen a handful of times. The chain recombines TRBV3-1 with TRBJ2-3, with 8 bases identical to TRBD2. Germline V gene sequence: CDR1 LGHDT, CDR2 YNNKEL (reference sequence). J gave up 7 bases and V 0 bases, and 12 bases lay outside the gene matches. There are 17 residues in the CDR3. The chain's CDR3 is CASSQERSAGGRNTQYF. In DNA form, the CDR3 reads TGTGCCAGCAGCCAAGAAAGATCGGCGGGAGGTAGGAATACGCAGTATTTT.

Ten or more counts support this clonotype. The chain carries TRBV29-1 and TRBJ1-1; D ambiguous. V was shortened by 4 bases and J by 0 bases, with 9 bases between the two germline ends. CDR3 size: 13 residues. The germline gives CDR1 SQVTM, CDR2 ANQGSEA. CDR3 in DNA: TGCAGCGTTGCAGGACGCCTGAACACTGAAGCTTTCTTT. It translates to CSVAGRLNTEAFF. Filled out from reference TRBV29-1 and TRBJ1-1, the complete variable domain reads SAVISQKPSRDICQRGTSLTIQCQVDSQVTMMFWYRQQPGQSLTLIATANQGSEATYESGFVIDKFPISRPNLTFSTLTVSNMSPEDSSIYLCSVAGRLNTEAFFGQGTRLTVV.

J is TRBJ1-1 and V is TRBV7-9; TRBD1 is a possible D gene (5 bases). CDR3 length: 12 amino acids. Germline V lookup: CDR1 SEHNR, CDR2 FQNEAQ (reference sequence). The V gene lost 1 base and the J gene lost 10 bases, with 10 bases spanning the gap. The CDR3 loop is CASSLESGRAFF. The CDR3, as DNA: TGTGCCAGCAGCTTAGAGTCAGGGAGAGCTTTCTTT.

The chain's CDR3 is CASSLSGGANEKLFF. The CDR3 region has the DNA TGTGCCAGCAGCTTAAGCGGGGGGGCTAATGAAAAACTGTTTTTT. The V call is TRBV7-2, the J call TRBJ1-4; tentative D call: TRBD1 (5 bases). The CDR3 is 15 amino acids. V was shortened by 2 bases and J by 3 bases, with 10 bases between the two germline ends. Germline CDR1 SGHTA, CDR2 FQGNSA.

The chain combines TRBV7-2 with TRBJ2-7; no definite D call. The germline CDR1 and CDR2 sequences are SGHTA and FQGNSA. V lost 8 bases and J 2 bases, leaving 13 bases between the germline ends. The length of the CDR3 is 13 residues. The CDR3 DNA reads as TGTGCCAGCGAAGAAGCAGTAACCTACGAGCAGTACTTC. This sequence encodes CASEEAVTYEQYF.

The CDR3 DNA reads as TGTGCCAGCAGTGTGGCGGGGCCCCCCGATACGCAGTATTTT. Translation gives CASSVAGPPDTQYF. The chain links TRBV2 to TRBJ2-3; D possibly corresponds to TRBD2 (6 bases). The CDR3 consists of 14 residues. The V gene lost 4 bases and the J gene lost 6 bases, with 14 bases spanning the gap. Germline V gene lookup returns CDR1 SNHLY and CDR2 FYNNEI.